The 27 T cell receptor beta chains below come from one sample, sequenced in a study of cytomegalovirus exposure and HLA in healthy donors. The PCR used 60 Vbeta and 13 Jbeta primers. Produced via immunoSEQ multiplex PCR; TCRdb's table is partial and in-frame only. The sample carries about 200,000 clones, roughly four fifths recorded once. The sample consisted of PBMCs. Receptors were obtained from a middle-aged man in good health and CMV-seropositive.

The chain combines TRBV6-1 with TRBJ2-7; D is perhaps TRBD2 (5 bases). CDR3 length: 16 amino acids. Trimming shortened V by 3 bases and J by 3 bases, and 18 bases separated the two germline ends. In germline, CDR1 is MNHNS, CDR2 SASEGT. CDR3 in DNA: TGTGCCAGCAGTGAGAGAATCTCGAGGGCCAACTACGAGCAGTACTTC. This gives the protein CASSERISRANYEQYF.

The genes are TRBV2 and TRBJ2-6; tentatively, D is TRBD2 (6 bases). The CDR3 is made up of 14 amino acids. Trimming left V 0 bases short and J 12 bases short, with 12 bases between. Germline V lookup: CDR1 SNHLY, CDR2 FYNNEI. Here the CDR3 reads CASSEAGDSAVLTF. The CDR3 DNA is TGTGCCAGCAGTGAAGCGGGGGACTCAGCCGTCCTGACTTTC.

This clone was detected once. This chain connects TRBV7-3 to TRBJ2-2, with D possibly being TRBD1 (6 bases). The germline V gene has CDR1 SGHTA and CDR2 FQGTGA. V was shortened by 1 base and J by 5 bases, with 11 bases between the two germline ends. The CDR3 runs 15 residues. The CDR3 sequence: CASSLRGGGTGELFF. The CDR3 nucleotides are TGTGCCAGCAGCTTAAGAGGGGGTGGGACCGGGGAGCTGTTTTTT. Supplemented by reference TRBV7-3 and TRBJ2-2, the full variable domain reads GAGVSQTPSNKVTEKGKYVELRCDPISGHTALYWYRQSLGQGPEFLIYFQGTGAADDSGLPNDRFFAVRPEGSVSTLKIQRTERGDSAVYLCASSLRGGGTGELFFGEGSRLTVL.

V is TRBV14 and J is TRBJ2-7, with D uncertain. The CDR3 totals 15 residues. With 0 bases removed from V and 4 bases from J, the gap between germline ends came to 13 bases. The V gene's germline CDR1 is SGHDN and CDR2 FVKESK. As DNA, the CDR3 is TGTGCCAGCAGCCAAGATGCCCACAGAGAATACGAGCAGTACTTC. The encoded protein is CASSQDAHREYEQYF.

The chain employs TRBV18 and TRBJ2-3; 8 bases are a match to TRBD1. With 4 bases clipped from V and 4 bases from J, the junction kept 4 bases outside the gene matches. Germline values: CDR1 KGHSH, CDR2 LQKENI. The CDR3 totals 14 residues. The CDR3, as DNA: TGTGCCAGCTCACTGGACAGGGTATCAGATACGCAGTATTTT. Amino acids: CASSLDRVSDTQYF.

The rearrangement uses TRBV9 and TRBJ2-2; D is undetermined. The V and J ends lost 4 bases and 1 base respectively, with 11 bases between them. The germline V gene has CDR1 SGDLS and CDR2 YYNGEE. The CDR3 loop spans 15 amino acids. The CDR3 DNA reads as TGTGCCAGCAGCCCTCCGGGTATGAACACCGGGGAGCTGTTTTTT. The encoded protein is CASSPPGMNTGELFF.

V and J are TRBV6-1 and TRBJ1-6; 9 bases agree with TRBD1. The CDR3 length is 13 residues. J gave up 14 bases and V 7 bases, and 9 bases lay outside the gene matches. The germline V gene has CDR1 MNHNS and CDR2 SASEGT. The chain's CDR3 is CASKRDREFTLHF. CDR3 coding DNA: TGTGCCAGCAAACGGGACAGGGAATTCACCCTCCACTTT.

This chain connects TRBV6-1 to TRBJ1-1; D remains ambiguous. Trimming pared 0 bases from V and 6 bases from J, leaving 11 bases between. The germline V gene has CDR1 MNHNS and CDR2 SASEGT. The CDR3 sequence is 14 residues long. CDR3 DNA: TGTGCCAGCAGTGAAGCCTCGCGCCTCGCTGAAGCTTTCTTT. Amino acids: CASSEASRLAEAFF.

The chain uses TRBV27 and TRBJ1-2, with D maybe TRBD1 (5 bases). This CDR3 has 14 amino acids. V lost 0 bases and J lost 4, with 9 bases in between. The germline gives CDR1 MNHEY, CDR2 SMNVEV (reference sequence). The CDR3 region is CASSLSRGSYGYTF. CDR3 DNA sequence: TGTGCCAGCAGTTTATCGCGGGGCTCCTATGGCTACACCTTC.

The chain has TRBV10-3 and TRBJ2-3, with D maybe TRBD2 (6 bases). This CDR3 contains 13 residues. V lost 10 bases and J 5 bases, leaving 16 bases between the germline ends. The germline gives CDR1 ENHRY, CDR2 SYGVKD. The DNA for the CDR3 is TGTGCCACCCTCCGCGGGAATCAAGATACGCAGTATTTT. This gives the protein CATLRGNQDTQYF.

CDR3 sequence (DNA): TGCGCCAGCAGCTCTGGGACAGGGGCCCCGGGCACTGAAGCTTTCTTT. Amino acids: CASSSGTGAPGTEAFF. The chain carries TRBV5-1 and TRBJ1-1; 10 bases match TRBD1. This CDR3 has 16 residues. Germline V gives CDR1 SGHRS, CDR2 YFSETQ. With 3 bases clipped from V and 4 bases from J, the junction kept 9 bases outside the gene matches.

V is TRBV7-2 and J is TRBJ1-1; tentatively, D is TRBD1 (5 bases). The CDR3 is made up of 17 amino acids. V lost 2 bases and J lost 0, with 16 bases in between. The V gene's germline CDR1 is SGHTA and CDR2 FQGNSA. CDR3 sequence (DNA): TGTGCCAGCAGCTTATCACCGGGGGGGTACATGAACACTGAAGCTTTCTTT. Its translation is CASSLSPGGYMNTEAFF.

V usage is TRBV5-1 and J usage is TRBJ2-1, with D perhaps matching TRBD1 (5 bases). The CDR3 covers 16 residues. From germline, CDR1 is SGHRS and CDR2 YFSETQ. Trimming stripped 2 bases from V and 3 bases from J, with 15 bases between. The CDR3 protein is CASSLGGRENYNEQFF. The CDR3 nucleotides are TGCGCCAGCAGCTTAGGCGGCAGGGAAAACTACAATGAGCAGTTCTTC.

The chain is built from TRBV2 and TRBJ2-3; 9 nucleotides line up with TRBD2. V lost 8 bases and J lost 0; bases outside the gene matches: 9. The CDR3 has 16 amino acids. Germline assignment: CDR1 SNHLY and CDR2 FYNNEI. The CDR3 spells CASLADAGGSTDTQYF. In DNA, the CDR3 is TGTGCCAGCTTGGCAGATGCGGGAGGGAGCACAGATACGCAGTATTTT.

The chain joins TRBV5-4 to TRBJ1-2, with TRBD1 matching 9 bases. Germline CDR1 reads SGHNT; CDR2 reads YYREEE (reference sequence). CDR3 size: 14 residues. The ends lost 4 bases at V and 8 bases at J; junction bases unmatched: 9. The CDR3 sequence is CASSQDRGTWGYTF. The CDR3 DNA reads TGTGCCAGCAGCCAAGACAGGGGGACGTGGGGCTACACCTTC.

This chain uses TRBV7-2 with TRBJ2-1, with 8 positions matching TRBD2. CDR1 and CDR2 from the germline V gene are SGHTA and FQGNSA. The V and J ends lost 3 bases and 7 bases, in that order; junction bases with no gene match: 8. The CDR3 runs 15 residues. In nucleotides, the CDR3 is TGTGCCAGCAGCTTTCTGAGCGGGAGTCGGAATGAGCAGTTCTTC. It specifies CASSFLSGSRNEQFF.

The chain recombines TRBV5-1 with TRBJ1-1; 9 bases are a match to TRBD1. V lost 7 bases and J lost 2; bases outside the gene matches: 3. Germline loops: CDR1 SGHRS, CDR2 YFSETQ. The CDR3 runs to 13 residues. CDR3 sequence (DNA): TGCGCCAGCTCGGACAGGGGAAACACTGAAGCTTTCTTT. Translating it yields CASSDRGNTEAFF.

Here the CDR3 DNA reads TGTGCCAGCAGTTCCCCCCTAGCGGGAGGCACAGATACGCAGTATTTT. Protein sequence: CASSSPLAGGTDTQYF. The V call is TRBV6-5, the J call TRBJ2-3; 10 bases match TRBD2. Germline V gene lookup returns CDR1 MNHEY and CDR2 SVGAGI. The CDR3 totals 16 residues. With V trimmed by 4 bases and J by 1 base, 5 bases remained unmatched.

The rearrangement uses TRBV2 and TRBJ2-3; TRBD2 matches 10 bases. The trim removed 0 bases at V and 0 bases at J, leaving 3 bases unmatched. This CDR3 comprises 17 residues. Germline CDR1 SNHLY, CDR2 FYNNEI. CDR3 nucleotide sequence: TGTGCCAGCAGTGAAGCTGGACTAGCGGAAAGCACAGATACGCAGTATTTT. It is translated as CASSEAGLAESTDTQYF.

This sequence joins TRBV28 and TRBJ1-2; 8 nucleotides line up with TRBD1. Germline lookup yields CDR1 MDHEN and CDR2 SYDVKM. This CDR3 contains 15 residues. J was trimmed by 3 bases and V by 1 base; bases with no gene match: 4. DNA of the CDR3: TGTGCCAGCAGTTTATCGGCAGGGGGCGACTATGGCTACACCTTC. Its translation: CASSLSAGGDYGYTF.

The chain has TRBV7-2 and TRBJ1-2; 9 bases are a match to TRBD1. The CDR3 spans 15 residues. Trimming took 5 bases from V and 4 from J; bases not matched to a gene: 8. Germline CDR1 and CDR2: SGHTA and FQGNSA. CDR3 sequence: CASSAGTGSIYGYTF. The DNA for the CDR3 is TGTGCCAGCAGCGCCGGGACAGGGAGTATCTATGGCTACACCTTC.

For the CDR3, the DNA is TGTGCCAGCGGGGAGGCCGGGGAGCTGTTTTTT. Translating gives CASGEAGELFF. This sequence joins TRBV6-6 and TRBJ2-2; D possibly corresponds to TRBD2 (6 bases). V was pared by 8 bases and J by 6 bases, with 7 bases between. The V gene's germline CDR1 is MNHNY and CDR2 SVGAGI (reference sequence). The CDR3 extends over 11 amino acids.

This chain connects TRBV9 to TRBJ1-5, with TRBD1 matching 7 bases. Germline CDR1 is SGDLS and CDR2 is YYNGEE. The CDR3 covers 15 residues. Trimming at V came to 0 bases and at J to 6 bases, leaving 6 bases not matched to a gene. Here the CDR3 DNA reads TGTGCCAGCAGCGTAGGCTGGACAGGCAGTCAGCCCCAGCATTTT. Encoded protein: CASSVGWTGSQPQHF.

The chain recombines TRBV18 with TRBJ1-1; no clear D. Germline-derived CDR1 and CDR2 are KGHSH and LQKENI. V was clipped by 1 base and J by 0 bases, with 9 bases between them. The CDR3 totals 15 residues. CDR3 sequence reads: CASSPLAGMNTEAFF. CDR3 nucleotides: TGTGCCAGCTCACCACTTGCGGGGATGAACACTGAAGCTTTCTTT.

V usage is TRBV5-1 and J usage is TRBJ2-6, with D maybe TRBD1 (6 bases). The CDR3 length is 16 residues. The germline CDR1 and CDR2 sequences are SGHRS and YFSETQ. Trimming pared 2 bases from V and 0 bases from J, leaving 9 bases between. The CDR3 DNA follows: TGCGCCAGCAGCTTCCAGGGGCCCTCTGGGGCCAACGTCCTGACTTTC. As protein: CASSFQGPSGANVLTF.

V is TRBV6-4 and J is TRBJ1-2; possible D gene TRBD1, 6 bases. V lost 6 bases and J 7 bases, leaving 27 bases between the germline ends. This CDR3 comprises 17 residues. CDR1 and CDR2 from the germline V gene are MRHNA and SNTAGT. The chain's CDR3 is CASSPGQNLGGISGYTF. The DNA for the CDR3 is TGTGCCAGCAGCCCCGGACAGAATTTGGGTGGGATTTCTGGCTACACCTTC.

The V call is TRBV5-1, the J call TRBJ1-4; the D gene is possibly TRBD1 (5 bases). The V and J ends lost 3 bases and 3 bases respectively, with 12 bases between them. The length of the CDR3 is 15 residues. The V gene's germline CDR1 is SGHRS and CDR2 YFSETQ. Written as DNA, the CDR3 is TGCGCCAGCAGCTCAATTGGGGCGCCTAATGAAAAACTGTTTTTT. Translation: CASSSIGAPNEKLFF.